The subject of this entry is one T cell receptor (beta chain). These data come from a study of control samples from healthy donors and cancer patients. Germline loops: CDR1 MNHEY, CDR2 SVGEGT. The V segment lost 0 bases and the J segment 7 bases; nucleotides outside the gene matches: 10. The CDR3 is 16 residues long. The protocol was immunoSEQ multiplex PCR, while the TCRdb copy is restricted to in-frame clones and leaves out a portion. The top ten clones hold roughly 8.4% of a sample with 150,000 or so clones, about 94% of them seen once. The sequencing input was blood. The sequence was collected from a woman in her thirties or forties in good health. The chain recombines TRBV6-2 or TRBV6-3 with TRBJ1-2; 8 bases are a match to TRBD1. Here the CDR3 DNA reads TGTGCCAGCAGTTACTCTCGAAAGGACAGGGCGATTGGCTACACCTTC. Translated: CASSYSRKDRAIGYTF.